These 4 T cell receptor beta chains came from one sample sequenced in a study of blood T cell repertoires in COVID-19. The table came from immunoSEQ multiplex PCR; TCRdb's copy has only in-frame clones and leaves some out. The top ten hold 3% of the sample, which has some 150,000 clones, 85% seen once. Sample: peripheral blood. The receptor set was obtained from a woman in her forties with active or convalescent COVID-19.

The chain links TRBV9 to TRBJ2-5, with a tentative D call TRBD1 (6 bases). The CDR3 consists of 12 residues. V lost 4 bases, J lost 5 bases, and 9 bases lay in between. The V gene's germline CDR1 is SGDLS and CDR2 YYNGEE. The DNA for the CDR3 is TGTGCCAGCAGCTCCCAGGGGGAGACCCAGTACTTC. This sequence encodes CASSSQGETQYF.

The chain joins TRBV5-1 to TRBJ2-1; 8 bases are a match to TRBD1. The CDR3 has 13 residues. From germline, CDR1 is SGHRS and CDR2 YFSETQ. The trim removed 4 bases at V and 15 bases at J, leaving 12 bases unmatched. The CDR3 DNA reads as TGCGCCAGCAGCCTTATCCCGGGACAGGTCCGGTTCTTC. This codes for CASSLIPGQVRFF.

V usage is TRBV6-6 and J usage is TRBJ1-1; D remains unclear. This CDR3 region has 16 residues. Germline CDR1 MNHNY, CDR2 SVGAGI (reference sequence). The V end lost 2 bases, the J end lost 0 bases, and 13 bases lay between the germline ends. The CDR3 DNA is TGTGCCAGCAGTTACGGACTGGTGGAGCTGAACACTGAAGCTTTCTTT. Protein sequence: CASSYGLVELNTEAFF.

The J gene is TRBJ1-4, the V gene TRBV27, with D unclear. This CDR3 is 13 amino acids long. V was cut by 6 bases and J by 11 bases, with 16 bases left in between. Germline lookup yields CDR1 MNHEY and CDR2 SMNVEV (reference sequence). CDR3 sequence: CASSPLGTGKLFF. The DNA for the CDR3 is TGTGCCAGCAGCCCCCTGGGTACGGGGAAACTGTTTTTT.